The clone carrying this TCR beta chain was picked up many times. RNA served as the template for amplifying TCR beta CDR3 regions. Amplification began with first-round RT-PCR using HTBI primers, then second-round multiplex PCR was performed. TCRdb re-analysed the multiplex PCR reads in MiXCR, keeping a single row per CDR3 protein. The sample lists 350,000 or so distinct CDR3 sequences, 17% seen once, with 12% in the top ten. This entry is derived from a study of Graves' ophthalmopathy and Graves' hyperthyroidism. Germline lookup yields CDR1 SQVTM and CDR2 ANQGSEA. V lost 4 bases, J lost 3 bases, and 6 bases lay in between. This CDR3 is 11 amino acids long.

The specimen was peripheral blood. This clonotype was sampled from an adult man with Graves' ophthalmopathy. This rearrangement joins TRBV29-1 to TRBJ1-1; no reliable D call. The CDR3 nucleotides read TGCAGCGTTGTTCTAGACACTGAAGCTTTCTTT. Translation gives CSVVLDTEAFF.